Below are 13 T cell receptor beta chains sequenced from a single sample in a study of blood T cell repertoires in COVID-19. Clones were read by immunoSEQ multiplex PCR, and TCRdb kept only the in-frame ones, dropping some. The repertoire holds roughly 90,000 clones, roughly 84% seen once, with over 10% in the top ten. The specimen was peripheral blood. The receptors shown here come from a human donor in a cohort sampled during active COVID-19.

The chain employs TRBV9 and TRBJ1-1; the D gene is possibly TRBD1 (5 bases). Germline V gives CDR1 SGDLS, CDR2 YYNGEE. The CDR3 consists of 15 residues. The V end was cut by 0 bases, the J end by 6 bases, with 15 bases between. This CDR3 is CASSVAGGGGAEAFF. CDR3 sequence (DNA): TGTGCCAGCAGCGTAGCTGGTGGGGGGGGAGCTGAAGCTTTCTTT.

CDR3 region: CASSSPTSGMIEQYF. CDR3 nucleotide sequence: TGTGCCAGCAGCTCCCCGACTAGCGGGATGATTGAGCAGTACTTC. This chain connects TRBV7-9 to TRBJ2-7; 11 bases are a match to TRBD2. V trimming: 4 bases; J trimming: 7 bases; junction bases outside the gene matches: 9. CDR1 and CDR2 from the germline V gene are SEHNR and FQNEAQ (reference sequence). CDR3 length: 15 amino acids.

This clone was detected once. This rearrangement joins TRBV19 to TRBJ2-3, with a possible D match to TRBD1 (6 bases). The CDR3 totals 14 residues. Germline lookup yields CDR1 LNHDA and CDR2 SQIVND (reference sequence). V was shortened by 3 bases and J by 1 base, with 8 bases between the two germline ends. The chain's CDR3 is CASSMGAGTDTQYF. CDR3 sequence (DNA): TGTGCCAGTAGTATGGGGGCAGGCACAGATACGCAGTATTTT.

CDR3 protein: CASSESLTGYGYTF. In nucleotides, the CDR3 is TGTGCCAGCAGTGAATCCCTAACAGGGTATGGCTACACCTTC. The J gene is TRBJ1-2, the V gene TRBV25-1; tentative D call: TRBD1 (6 bases). The CDR3 loop spans 14 amino acids. V lost 1 base and J 5 bases, leaving 11 bases between the germline ends. Looked up from germline, CDR1 is MGHDK and CDR2 is SYGVNS.

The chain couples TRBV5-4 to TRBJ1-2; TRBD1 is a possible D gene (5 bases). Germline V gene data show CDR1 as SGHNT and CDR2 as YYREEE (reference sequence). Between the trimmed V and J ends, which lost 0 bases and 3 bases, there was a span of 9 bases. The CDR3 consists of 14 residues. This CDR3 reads CASSLDPGDYGYTF. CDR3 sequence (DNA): TGTGCCAGCAGCTTGGACCCGGGGGACTATGGCTACACCTTC.

In nucleotides, the CDR3 is TGTGCCACCGAAGGGACTAGCGGGAGTGAGCAGTTCTTC. Translated: CATEGTSGSEQFF. This chain joins TRBV24-1 and TRBJ2-1, with 14 bases that match TRBD2. Germline trimming cut 9 bases from V and 9 bases from J; bases unmatched to any gene: 3. The germline V gene encodes CDR1 KGHDR and CDR2 SFDVKD. This CDR3 comprises 13 residues.

CDR3 in DNA: TGTGCCTACCAGCGGGACAACAATAATTCACCCCTCCACTTT. This codes for CAYQRDNNNSPLHF. The V and J genes are TRBV30 and TRBJ1-6; weak D call: TRBD1 (6 bases). The CDR3 covers 14 residues. V was trimmed by 7 bases and J by 5 bases, leaving 15 bases between them. Germline CDR1 is GTSNPN and CDR2 is SVGIG (reference sequence).

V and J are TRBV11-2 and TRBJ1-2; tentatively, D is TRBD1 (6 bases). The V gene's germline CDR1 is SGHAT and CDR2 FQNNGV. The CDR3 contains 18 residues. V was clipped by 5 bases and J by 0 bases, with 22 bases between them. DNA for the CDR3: TGTGCCAGCAGCAACTACCAGAGCCGGGACAAAACTAACTATGGCTACACCTTC. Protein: CASSNYQSRDKTNYGYTF.

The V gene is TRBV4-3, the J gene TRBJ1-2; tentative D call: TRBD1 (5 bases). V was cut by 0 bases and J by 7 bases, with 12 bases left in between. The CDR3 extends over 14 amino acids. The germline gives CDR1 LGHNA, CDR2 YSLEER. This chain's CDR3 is CASSQDWQGFGYTF. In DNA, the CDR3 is TGCGCCAGCAGCCAAGATTGGCAGGGATTTGGCTACACCTTC.

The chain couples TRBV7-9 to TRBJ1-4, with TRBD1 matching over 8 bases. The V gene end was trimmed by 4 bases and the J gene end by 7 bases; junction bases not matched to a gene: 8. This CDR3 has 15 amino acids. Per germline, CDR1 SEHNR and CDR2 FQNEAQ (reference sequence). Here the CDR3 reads CASSSGQGPGEKLFF. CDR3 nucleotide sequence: TGTGCCAGCAGCTCCGGACAGGGACCCGGTGAAAAACTGTTTTTT.

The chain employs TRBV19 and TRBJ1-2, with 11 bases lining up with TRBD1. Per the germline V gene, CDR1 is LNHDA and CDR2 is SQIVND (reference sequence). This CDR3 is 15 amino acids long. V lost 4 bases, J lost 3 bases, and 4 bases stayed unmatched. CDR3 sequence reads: CASSRGQGAYYGYTF. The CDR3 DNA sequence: TGTGCCAGTAGTAGAGGACAGGGGGCCTACTATGGCTACACCTTC.

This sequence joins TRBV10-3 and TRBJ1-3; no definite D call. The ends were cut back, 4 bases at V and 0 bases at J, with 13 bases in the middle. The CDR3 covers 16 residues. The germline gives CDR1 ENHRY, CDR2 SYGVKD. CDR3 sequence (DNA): TGTGCCATCAGTGCTGAGAGGGCCGACTCTGGAAACACCATATATTTT. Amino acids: CAISAERADSGNTIYF.

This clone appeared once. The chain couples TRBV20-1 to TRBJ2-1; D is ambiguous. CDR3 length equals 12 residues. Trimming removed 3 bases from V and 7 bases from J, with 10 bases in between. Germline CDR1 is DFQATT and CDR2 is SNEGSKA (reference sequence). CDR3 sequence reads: CSASRSANEQFF. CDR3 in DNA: TGCAGTGCTAGTCGTAGTGCAAATGAGCAGTTCTTC.